Sequencing of this TCR beta chain was carried out in a study of CD8 T cells in ankylosing spondylitis. Using its own MiXCR run on the 5' RACE reads, TCRdb lists one record per CDR3 protein. The table lists some 250,000 distinct CDR3 sequences, 7.5% to 9% of them singletons. V was pared by 7 bases and J by 5 bases, with 22 bases between. CDR3 length: 16 amino acids. With regard to this clonotype: Its antigen is still unknown.

Study-wide findings and caveats: Those disease-linked clones were CD8+; they were also relatively rare in peripheral blood.

The source is a male donor with ankylosing spondylitis or in good health (not recorded which). The V and J genes are TRBV12-3 or TRBV12-4 and TRBJ2-3; either TRBD1 or TRBD2 may fit D (9 bases each). The sample was blood, either unsorted or a sorted T cell fraction (not recorded which). CDR3 protein: CASNLAGQGRGDTQYF. CDR3 coding DNA: TGTGCCAGCAACCTAGCGGGACAGGGTCGTGGAGATACGCAGTATTTT.